The 13 T cell receptor beta chains below come from one sample, sequenced in a study of T cells in localized non-small cell lung cancer. Profiling relied on immunoSEQ multiplex PCR, and the TCRdb table lists in-frame clones only, not all of them. The table lists a few thousand clones, over 25% of them singletons. The sequenced sample was lung tumor tissue, obtained before any cancer treatment. The receptors stem from a female donor older than 55 with stage I lung adenocarcinoma.

The chain recombines TRBV29-1 with TRBJ1-2; TRBD1 might be the D (5 bases). V was cut by 8 bases and J by 3 bases, with 19 bases left in between. The CDR3 contains 14 residues. Germline V gene sequence: CDR1 SQVTM, CDR2 ANQGSEA. CDR3 sequence (DNA): TGCAGCACTACCGGGGCTGACGGCGACTATGGCTACACCTTC. Protein sequence: CSTTGADGDYGYTF.

Relative to its sample, this clone is medium-sized (0.01 to 0.1%). The V call is TRBV7-2, the J call TRBJ1-1; the D is unclear. The CDR3 runs 13 residues. V was trimmed by 1 base and J by 8 bases, leaving 11 bases between them. CDR1 SGHTA and CDR2 FQGNSA come from the germline V gene. CDR3 nucleotide sequence: TGTGCCAGCAGCTTAGTTGAGGCGCGGGAAGCTTTCTTT. It specifies CASSLVEAREAFF.

The chain carries TRBV18 and TRBJ2-1; 12 bases match TRBD2. J gave up 9 bases and V 3 bases, and 9 bases lay outside the gene matches. The CDR3 contains 16 residues. Germline assignment: CDR1 KGHSH and CDR2 LQKENI. The CDR3 region has the DNA TGTGCCAGCTCACCTCTAGCGGGAGGGAATAGGGCTGAGCAGTTCTTC. Its protein is CASSPLAGGNRAEQFF.

A few counts support this clone. This chain joins TRBV2 and TRBJ1-2; D is ambiguous. The germline V and J ends were trimmed by 4 bases and 4 bases, with 13 bases remaining between them. The CDR3 sequence is 14 residues long. The germline CDR1 and CDR2 sequences are SNHLY and FYNNEI. As DNA, the CDR3 is TGTGCCAGCAGTGTAGCTCCCTGGACCTATGGCTACACCTTC. The encoded protein is CASSVAPWTYGYTF.

Notes on this clone: One end of the junction fails to match germline, which may point to a read error. The V and J genes are TRBV19 and TRBJ1-5, with no clear D. CDR3 length: 13 residues. Germline V CDR1 and CDR2: LNHDA, SQIVND (reference sequence). The CDR3 loop reads CASSIFHTSPPHF. CDR3 nucleotide sequence: TGTGCCAGTAGTATTTTTCACACGTCCCCCCCGCATTTT.

This clone was picked up a small number of times. The chain uses TRBV11-3 and TRBJ2-7; 9 bases are shared with TRBD2. V shed 5 bases, J shed 3 bases, and the junction held 8 bases outside the gene matches. The CDR3 is 15 residues long. CDR1 and CDR2 (germline): SGHNT, YENEEA. CDR3 DNA: TGTGCCAGCAGCCGGAGTAGCGGGAGTTTCTACGAGCAGTACTTC. Amino acid sequence: CASSRSSGSFYEQYF.

This clone is large. V and J are TRBV6-8 and TRBJ1-1; maybe TRBD1 (5 bases). Trimming cost V 4 bases and J 2 bases, with 26 bases left between them. This CDR3 has 19 residues. Per germline, CDR1 MNHGY and CDR2 SAAAGT. This CDR3 reads CASSSSEANFKRGNTEAFF. The CDR3 DNA reads TGTGCCAGCAGTTCCTCCGAAGCGAACTTCAAAAGGGGTAACACTGAAGCTTTCTTT.

V is TRBV6-8 and J is TRBJ2-2; 11 bases line up with TRBD2. The CDR3 runs to 18 residues. Per germline, CDR1 MNHGY and CDR2 SAAAGT. After removal of 0 bases from V and 3 bases from J, the junction contained 6 bases not matched to a gene. The CDR3 DNA reads TGTGCCAGCAGTTACTCGGCTAGCGGGAGGCTATACACCGGGGAGCTGTTTTTT. Translating gives CASSYSASGRLYTGELFF.

This clone is classed as medium-sized (0.01 to 0.1%). The genes are TRBV11-3 and TRBJ1-2; 11 bases map to TRBD1. Germline loops: CDR1 SGHNT, CDR2 YENEEA. Losses at the gene ends were 5 bases for V and 8 bases for J; bases not matched to a gene: 10. There are 15 residues in the CDR3. The CDR3 is CASSPGGQGARGYTF. As DNA, the CDR3 is TGTGCCAGCAGCCCTGGAGGACAGGGGGCCAGAGGCTACACCTTC.

The V and J genes are TRBV6-8 and TRBJ2-5, with a tentative D call TRBD2 (6 bases). Germline CDR1 reads MNHGY; CDR2 reads SAAAGT. V was cut by 6 bases and J by 0 bases, with 14 bases left in between. The CDR3 has 15 residues. The CDR3 sequence: CASRGGNLYQETQYF. For the CDR3, the DNA is TGTGCCAGCAGGGGGGGTAATCTTTACCAAGAGACCCAGTACTTC.

V gene TRBV19 combines with J gene TRBJ1-5; tentative D call: TRBD1 (5 bases). The CDR3 is 15 residues long. Germline V lookup: CDR1 LNHDA, CDR2 SQIVND (reference sequence). V was clipped by 3 bases and J by 2 bases, with 11 bases between them. The CDR3 loop is CASSMLTGGNQPQHF. In DNA form, the CDR3 reads TGTGCCAGTAGTATGTTAACAGGCGGCAATCAGCCCCAGCATTTT.

This clone appeared once. The chain joins TRBV5-1 to TRBJ2-7, with TRBD2 matching 10 bases. Per the germline V gene, CDR1 is SGHRS and CDR2 is YFSETQ. The CDR3 is 15 residues long. The V segment lost 4 bases and the J segment 3 bases; nucleotides outside the gene matches: 7. The CDR3 nucleotides read TGCGCCAGCAGCCTCGGACTAGCGGAGAACTACGAGCAGTACTTC. It is translated as CASSLGLAENYEQYF. The full variable domain, with the rest looked up from reference TRBV5-1 and TRBJ2-7, is KAGVTQTPRYLIKTRGQQVTLSCSPISGHRSVSWYQQTPGQGLQFLFEYFSETQRNKGNFPGRFSGRQFSNSRSEMNVSTLELGDSALYLCASSLGLAENYEQYFGPGTRLTVT.

The sample holds a few counts of this clone. V usage is TRBV19 and J usage is TRBJ1-1, with D tentatively TRBD1 (6 bases). Trimming removed 8 bases at V and 1 base at J, with 11 bases between. Germline lookup yields CDR1 LNHDA and CDR2 SQIVND (reference sequence). The CDR3 is 13 residues long. The CDR3 sequence is CASGTQRNTEAFF. CDR3 in DNA: TGTGCCAGTGGGACACAACGGAACACTGAAGCTTTCTTT.